The next 3 T cell receptor beta chains were all read from a single sample in a study of cytomegalovirus exposure and HLA in healthy donors. Amplification used 60 Vbeta primers and 13 Jbeta primers. Measured with immunoSEQ multiplex PCR; TCRdb has only the in-frame clones, and not every one. The data show about 160,000 clones, roughly 80% seen once. The sequencing input was PBMCs. The receptors shown here come from a woman in her 30s in good health and CMV-seronegative.

The chain couples TRBV7-9 to TRBJ2-7, with TRBD1 identical over 10 bases. The CDR3 extends over 14 amino acids. V dropped 4 bases and J dropped 7; count of bases not matched to a gene: 7. Germline V gene lookup returns CDR1 SEHNR and CDR2 FQNEAQ (reference sequence). CDR3 amino acids: CASSSGTGVGEQYF. CDR3 bases: TGTGCCAGCAGCTCCGGGACAGGGGTCGGGGAGCAGTACTTC.

The CDR3: CASSDPEWRGSYGYTF. In nucleotides, the CDR3 is TGTGCCAGCAGTGACCCCGAGTGGAGAGGGAGTTACGGCTACACCTTC. The rearrangement links TRBV2 to TRBJ1-2; D remains ambiguous. CDR1 and CDR2 from the germline V gene are SNHLY and FYNNEI. Trimming took 3 bases from V and 8 from J, leaving 22 bases between them. The CDR3 is made up of 16 amino acids.

The chain employs TRBV7-2 and TRBJ2-2; 15 bases agree with TRBD2. The V gene's germline CDR1 is SGHTA and CDR2 FQGNSA. The CDR3 covers 17 residues. J gave up 7 bases and V 4 bases, and 7 bases lay outside the gene matches. CDR3 loop: CASSSGLAGGHGGELFF. In DNA form, the CDR3 reads TGTGCCAGCAGCTCCGGACTAGCGGGGGGGCATGGCGGGGAGCTGTTTTTT.